This T cell receptor beta chain was recovered during a study of T cells in Graves' hyperthyroidism and ophthalmopathy. Trimming cost V 3 bases and J 5 bases, with 4 bases left between them. There are 11 residues in the CDR3. Looked up from germline, CDR1 is SNHLY and CDR2 is FYNNEI. Amplified regions were TCR beta CDR3 sequences from RNA transcripts. Researchers ran a first-round RT-PCR on the TCR CDR3 using the HTBI primer set. Using its own MiXCR run on the multiplex PCR reads, TCRdb lists one record per CDR3 protein. The sample lists about 500,000 distinct CDR3 sequences; approximately 17% were seen once. This clonotype was recorded many times.

Sequencing was carried out using blood. The receptor was isolated from a woman aged 18 to 35 with Graves' ophthalmopathy. The chain recombines TRBV2 with TRBJ1-2; D is unresolved. The CDR3 sequence: CASSEQYGYTF. CDR3 DNA sequence: TGTGCCAGCAGTGAGCAGTATGGCTACACCTTC.